The clone carrying this T cell receptor beta chain was detected many times. Alpha- and beta-chain coverage of first-strand cDNA came from TRAV- and TRBV-specific primers. TCR amplification involved 20 to 25 PCR cycles with a constant-region primer and V-primer adapter. Amplification of the isolated mRNA used in vitro transcription. MiXCR, applied by TCRdb to the reads, yields one record per CDR3 protein. The profile shows tens of thousands of distinct CDR3 sequences, 15% to 20% of them singletons. These data are taken from a study of low-dose radiotherapy and immunotherapy resistance in tumors. Study context: Fractions of 0.5 Gy went to Cohort 1 every 2 weeks, totaling 6.5 Gy. Intravenous ipilimumab 1 mg/kg every six weeks was given with nivolumab 240 mg every two weeks. Cyclophosphamide infusions of 200 mg/m2 came every two weeks, one day before radiation-immunotherapy.

Time point noted: before trial treatment. J lost 4 bases, V lost 8 bases, and 10 bases had no gene match. The germline CDR1 and CDR2 sequences are SQVTM and ANQGSEA. The CDR3 is 14 amino acids. This chain connects TRBV29-1 to TRBJ2-3; 9 nucleotides agree with TRBD1. The source was PBMCs, collected before treatment. This sequence originates from a male donor with prostate cancer. The CDR3 sequence: CSTNDRGYPDTQYF. The DNA of the CDR3 is TGCAGCACCAACGACAGGGGGTATCCAGATACGCAGTATTTT.